This T cell receptor beta chain emerged from a study of control samples from healthy donors and cancer patients. V shed 0 bases and J 0 bases; nucleotides not matched to a gene: 7. The length of the CDR3 is 17 residues. Germline CDR1 SGHRS, CDR2 YFSETQ. Repertoires were generated with immunoSEQ multiplex PCR, while TCRdb's copy carries only in-frame clones and drops some. The sample shows over 150,000 clones, around 94% of them seen only once. The TCR comes from a man aged 60-69 years with colorectal cancer. The rearrangement uses TRBV5-1 and TRBJ2-3; 7 bases align to TRBD1. The sample comprised PBMCs. The CDR3 sequence: CASSLAKVTGSTDTQYF. In DNA, the CDR3 is TGCGCCAGCAGCTTGGCCAAAGTGACAGGGAGCACAGATACGCAGTATTTT. The full variable domain, completed using reference TRBV5-1 and TRBJ2-3, is KAGVTQTPRYLIKTRGQQVTLSCSPISGHRSVSWYQQTPGQGLQFLFEYFSETQRNKGNFPGRFSGRQFSNSRSEMNVSTLELGDSALYLCASSLAKVTGSTDTQYFGPGTRLTVL.